The rows below give T cell receptor beta chains drawn from one sample of a study of tumor-infiltrating lymphocytes in primary liver carcinoma. Each CDR3 protein is one row after TCRdb ran MiXCR on the multiplex PCR reads. The sample comprises 310,000 or so distinct CDR3 sequences, 65% of which are singletons, and roughly 6% rests with the top ten. Sequenced material: peripheral blood. Receptors were obtained from a man in his forties with primary liver carcinoma and hepatitis B virus infection. Both conserved end residues are part of each CDR3. A D gene is named only where the DNA matches it firmly. Size tells how often a clone was seen (once, few, many) or the class of an expanded clone, and some rows leave it out.

J gene: TRBJ2-7
clone size: many
V gene: TRBV5-6
D gene: .
CDR3 protein: CASGRGTGYEQYF
CDR3 DNA: TGTGCCAGCGGCCGGGGGACGGGCTACGAGCAGTACTTC

J gene: TRBJ2-1
clone size: once
V gene: TRBV4-2
D gene: .
CDR3 protein: CVSSHARSSYEQFF
CDR3 DNA: TGCGTCAGCAGCCACGCCCGGAGTAGCTATGAGCAGTTCTTC

J gene: TRBJ2-3
clone size: .
V gene: TRBV11-2
D gene: TRBD2
CDR3 protein: CASSLGFSSGGLDTQYF
CDR3 DNA: TGCGCCAGCAGCTTAGGGTTTTCGTCGGGAGGGTTGGATACGCAGTATTTT

J gene: TRBJ2-3
clone size: .
V gene: TRBV11-2
D gene: .
CDR3 protein: CATLSPSAYMQYF
CDR3 DNA: TGTGCCACCCTGTCGCCTAGCGCATATATGCAGTATTTT

J gene: TRBJ2-7
clone size: .
V gene: TRBV28
D gene: TRBD2
CDR3 protein: CASNPGGTSLYEQYF
CDR3 DNA: TGTGCTAGCAACCCCGGAGGGACTAGCTTGTACGAGCAGTACTTC

J gene: TRBJ2-2
clone size: .
V gene: TRBV4-1
D gene: TRBD2
CDR3 protein: CASSLRTSGRIFRGELFF
CDR3 DNA: TGCGCCAGCAGCCTCCGGACTAGCGGGAGGATCTTCCGGGGGGAGCTGTTTTTT

J gene: TRBJ2-7
clone size: once
V gene: TRBV11-1
D gene: .
CDR3 protein: CVSLTLVGDEQYF
CDR3 DNA: TGTGTTAGCTTAACGCTGGTCGGGGACGAGCAGTACTTC

J gene: TRBJ1-2
clone size: .
V gene: TRBV12-3/TRBV12-4
D gene: .
CDR3 protein: CAGSLLGDTGYTF
CDR3 DNA: TGTGCCGGCAGTTTATTAGGTGACACGGGCTACACCTTC

J gene: TRBJ2-1
clone size: .
V gene: TRBV4-1
D gene: TRBD2
CDR3 protein: CASSPDSGLAGEIGHNEQLF
CDR3 DNA: TGCGCCAGCAGCCCCGACTCGGGACTAGCGGGAGAGATTGGGCACAATGAGCAGCTCTTC

J gene: TRBJ2-1
clone size: many
V gene: TRBV11-2
D gene: .
CDR3 protein: CASSLVWQPSNEQFF
CDR3 DNA: TGTGCCAGCAGCTTAGTGTGGCAGCCGAGCAATGAGCAGTTCTTC

J gene: TRBJ1-4
clone size: many
V gene: TRBV4-1
D gene: .
CDR3 protein: CASSHAGQPPAEKLFF
CDR3 DNA: TGCGCCAGCAGCCACGCAGGACAGCCCCCGGCTGAAAAACTGTTTTTT

J gene: TRBJ1-6
clone size: .
V gene: TRBV4-3
D gene: .
CDR3 protein: CASSPTLFPSPLHF
CDR3 DNA: TGCGCTAGCAGCCCGACCCTATTCCCTTCACCCCTCCACTTT

J gene: TRBJ2-3
clone size: .
V gene: TRBV12-3/TRBV12-4
D gene: .
CDR3 protein: CASGRGFSTDTHYF
CDR3 DNA: TGTGCTAGCGGTAGGGGCTTTAGCACAGATACGCATTATTTT

J gene: TRBJ2-1
clone size: .
V gene: TRBV4-1
D gene: .
CDR3 protein: CVSSQYPGSRGYNEQFF
CDR3 DNA: TGCGTTAGCAGCCAGTATCCGGGGTCCCGAGGATACAATGAGCAGTTCTTC

J gene: TRBJ1-5
clone size: .
V gene: TRBV11-1
D gene: .
CDR3 protein: CASLRGNNRPQHF
CDR3 DNA: TGTGCCAGCTTAAGGGGGAACAATCGGCCCCAGCATTTT

J gene: TRBJ2-5
clone size: .
V gene: TRBV4-1
D gene: .
CDR3 protein: CASSRDPRAGQGETQYF
CDR3 DNA: TGCGCCAGCAGCCGAGATCCTAGGGCAGGTCAAGGGGAGACCCAGTACTTC

J gene: TRBJ1-5
clone size: .
V gene: TRBV5-1
D gene: .
CDR3 protein: CASSSHGGNQPQHF
CDR3 DNA: TGCGCCAGCAGCTCCCATGGGGGGAATCAGCCCCAGCATTTT

J gene: TRBJ1-2
clone size: once
V gene: TRBV5-5
D gene: .
CDR3 protein: CANNLEPGYGYTF
CDR3 DNA: TGTGCCAACAACTTGGAGCCAGGCTATGGCTACACCTTC

J gene: TRBJ2-1
clone size: .
V gene: TRBV28
D gene: .
CDR3 protein: CASTSAGEPSSYNEQFF
CDR3 DNA: TGTGCCAGCACCTCGGCCGGGGAGCCCAGCTCCTACAATGAGCAGTTCTTC

J gene: TRBJ2-1
clone size: .
V gene: TRBV2
D gene: .
CDR3 protein: CASRALNSYNEQFF
CDR3 DNA: TGTGCCAGCAGGGCTTTAAACTCCTACAATGAGCAGTTCTTC

J gene: TRBJ2-7
clone size: .
V gene: TRBV5-4
D gene: .
CDR3 protein: CASSPTYSYEQYF
CDR3 DNA: TGTGCCAGCAGCCCGACATATTCCTACGAGCAGTACTTC

J gene: TRBJ1-2
clone size: many
V gene: TRBV6-5
D gene: .
CDR3 protein: CASSASQGWVYGYTF
CDR3 DNA: TGTGCCAGCAGTGCCAGTCAGGGATGGGTCTATGGCTACACCTTC

J gene: TRBJ2-3
clone size: many
V gene: TRBV6-5
D gene: .
CDR3 protein: CASSSSGGRTDTQYF
CDR3 DNA: TGTGCCAGCAGTTCCTCTGGTGGCCGCACAGATACGCAGTATTTT

J gene: TRBJ2-5
clone size: once
V gene: TRBV29-1
D gene: TRBD2
CDR3 protein: CSFEDRLPGGPETQYF
CDR3 DNA: TGCAGCTTTGAAGATCGCCTACCGGGAGGTCCAGAGACCCAGTACTTC

J gene: TRBJ2-3
clone size: .
V gene: TRBV5-4
D gene: .
CDR3 protein: CTSSLTREVLSDTQYF
CDR3 DNA: TGTACCAGCAGCTTGACGCGGGAAGTTTTGTCAGATACGCAGTATTTT

J gene: TRBJ1-1
clone size: once
V gene: TRBV29-1
D gene: .
CDR3 protein: CSSLTWEDTEAFF
CDR3 DNA: TGCAGCAGCCTGACATGGGAGGACACTGAAGCTTTCTTT

J gene: TRBJ2-7
clone size: many
V gene: TRBV6-1
D gene: TRBD2
CDR3 protein: CASTSTLPAGTRASQQYF
CDR3 DNA: TGTGCCAGCACCTCTACCCTTCCAGCGGGGACCCGGGCCTCCCAGCAGTACTTC

J gene: TRBJ2-2
clone size: many
V gene: TRBV29-1
D gene: .
CDR3 protein: CSVSPRAGRPTGELFF
CDR3 DNA: TGCAGCGTTTCCCCTCGGGCGGGTCGTCCCACCGGGGAGCTGTTTTTT

J gene: TRBJ2-1
clone size: many
V gene: TRBV10-3
D gene: TRBD2
CDR3 protein: CAISDPTGTSGRRHYNEQFF
CDR3 DNA: TGTGCCATCAGTGACCCTACCGGGACTAGCGGGAGGAGGCACTACAATGAGCAGTTCTTC

J gene: TRBJ2-1
clone size: .
V gene: TRBV6-1
D gene: .
CDR3 protein: CASSERSRGNSEQFF
CDR3 DNA: TGTGCCAGCAGTGAAAGGTCTAGAGGGAATAGTGAGCAGTTCTTC

J gene: TRBJ2-2
clone size: many
V gene: TRBV11-3
D gene: TRBD2
CDR3 protein: CASSSLAGTGTGELFF
CDR3 DNA: TGTGCCAGCAGTTCACTAGCGGGAACAGGCACCGGGGAGCTGTTTTTT

J gene: TRBJ2-1
clone size: many
V gene: TRBV10-3
D gene: TRBD2
CDR3 protein: CAISESASGVAYEQFF
CDR3 DNA: TGTGCCATCAGTGAGTCCGCTAGCGGAGTTGCCTATGAGCAGTTCTTC

J gene: TRBJ1-2
clone size: many
V gene: TRBV6-2/TRBV6-3
D gene: TRBD1
CDR3 protein: CASSFGQGGGYTF
CDR3 DNA: TGTGCCAGCAGTTTCGGACAGGGCGGTGGCTACACCTTC

J gene: TRBJ2-1
clone size: many
V gene: TRBV11-2
D gene: .
CDR3 protein: CASSRSPTRPDEQFF
CDR3 DNA: TGTGCCAGCAGCCGAAGCCCCACTAGGCCCGATGAGCAGTTCTTC

J gene: TRBJ2-7
clone size: .
V gene: TRBV4-1
D gene: .
CDR3 protein: CASSQPRGGGNYEQYF
CDR3 DNA: TGCGCCAGCAGCCAACCCCGGGGAGGAGGTAACTACGAGCAGTACTTC

J gene: TRBJ2-2
clone size: few
V gene: TRBV11-2
D gene: .
CDR3 protein: CASSLDFGGRNTGGLFF
CDR3 DNA: TGTGCCAGCAGCTTAGATTTCGGGGGCCGGAACACCGGGGGGCTGTTTTTT

J gene: TRBJ2-1
clone size: once
V gene: TRBV6-1
D gene: .
CDR3 protein: CASSGTGVRGPYNEQFF
CDR3 DNA: TGTGCCAGCAGTGGAACAGGAGTCAGAGGCCCCTACAATGAGCAGTTCTTC

J gene: TRBJ2-3
clone size: .
V gene: TRBV4-1
D gene: .
CDR3 protein: CASSQEAGASTDTQYF
CDR3 DNA: TGCGCCAGCAGCCAAGAGGCAGGGGCTAGCACAGATACGCAGTATTTT

J gene: TRBJ2-2
clone size: .
V gene: TRBV24-1
D gene: .
CDR3 protein: CATSDPGKTGELFF
CDR3 DNA: TGTGCCACCAGTGACCCAGGGAAAACCGGGGAGCTGTTTTTT

J gene: TRBJ2-7
clone size: .
V gene: TRBV7-9
D gene: TRBD2
CDR3 protein: CASSPVASGGAYEQYF
CDR3 DNA: TGTGCCAGCAGCCCCGTCGCTAGCGGGGGGGCCTACGAGCAGTACTTC

J gene: TRBJ1-2
clone size: many
V gene: TRBV6-6
D gene: TRBD1
CDR3 protein: CASSWTGRNGYTF
CDR3 DNA: TGTGCCAGCAGTTGGACAGGGCGAAATGGCTACACCTTC

J gene: TRBJ1-2
clone size: many
V gene: TRBV5-1
D gene: .
CDR3 protein: CASSLVVGVARKDRLGYGYTF
CDR3 DNA: TGCGCCAGCAGCTTGGTAGTTGGTGTGGCACGCAAGGATAGACTCGGCTATGGCTACACCTTC

J gene: TRBJ2-5
clone size: .
V gene: TRBV6-6
D gene: .
CDR3 protein: CASSYSRWTQETQYF
CDR3 DNA: TGTGCCAGCAGTTACTCGAGATGGACTCAAGAGACCCAGTACTTC

J gene: TRBJ2-7
clone size: .
V gene: TRBV6-1
D gene: TRBD2
CDR3 protein: CAILKRGYEQYF
CDR3 DNA: TGTGCCATCCTCAAGCGGGGCTACGAGCAGTACTTC

J gene: TRBJ2-7
clone size: few
V gene: TRBV28
D gene: TRBD1
CDR3 protein: CASSSGQRYEQYF
CDR3 DNA: TGTGCCAGCAGTTCGGGACAGAGATACGAGCAGTACTTC

J gene: TRBJ2-1
clone size: .
V gene: TRBV11-2
D gene: .
CDR3 protein: CAGSSLAGGWNEQFF
CDR3 DNA: TGTGCCGGCAGCTCGCTAGCTGGAGGATGGAATGAGCAGTTCTTC

J gene: TRBJ2-1
clone size: once
V gene: TRBV21-1
D gene: .
CDR3 protein: CASSKVLAGGPSAYNEQFF
CDR3 DNA: TGTGCCAGCAGCAAAGTCCTAGCGGGAGGGCCGTCGGCCTACAATGAGCAGTTCTTC

J gene: TRBJ2-7
clone size: .
V gene: TRBV13
D gene: TRBD2
CDR3 protein: CASSSTSGRNYEQYF
CDR3 DNA: TGTGCCAGCAGCTCCACTAGCGGGAGGAACTACGAGCAGTACTTC

J gene: TRBJ2-4
clone size: many
V gene: TRBV4-1
D gene: TRBD1
CDR3 protein: CASSHVGQGAAKNIQYF
CDR3 DNA: TGCGCCAGCAGCCACGTTGGACAGGGGGCGGCCAAAAACATTCAGTACTTC

J gene: TRBJ2-7
clone size: once
V gene: TRBV30
D gene: TRBD2
CDR3 protein: CAWGAGGPYGQYF
CDR3 DNA: TGTGCCTGGGGAGCGGGAGGGCCATACGGGCAGTACTTC

J gene: TRBJ2-1
clone size: .
V gene: TRBV6-2/TRBV6-3
D gene: TRBD2
CDR3 protein: CASGVWGGYKEQFF
CDR3 DNA: TGTGCCAGCGGCGTATGGGGAGGGTACAAAGAGCAGTTCTTC

J gene: TRBJ1-2
clone size: .
V gene: TRBV28
D gene: TRBD1
CDR3 protein: CASRKGGTGVVGYTF
CDR3 DNA: TGTGCCAGCAGAAAGGGAGGGACAGGGGTTGTTGGTTACACCTTC

J gene: TRBJ1-3
clone size: many
V gene: TRBV6-6
D gene: .
CDR3 protein: CASNQENSGNTIYF
CDR3 DNA: TGTGCCAGCAATCAGGAGAACTCTGGAAACACCATATATTTT

J gene: TRBJ2-5
clone size: .
V gene: TRBV11-2
D gene: TRBD2
CDR3 protein: CASSRGGSETQYF
CDR3 DNA: TGTGCCAGCAGCCGAGGCGGGAGCGAGACCCAGTACTTC